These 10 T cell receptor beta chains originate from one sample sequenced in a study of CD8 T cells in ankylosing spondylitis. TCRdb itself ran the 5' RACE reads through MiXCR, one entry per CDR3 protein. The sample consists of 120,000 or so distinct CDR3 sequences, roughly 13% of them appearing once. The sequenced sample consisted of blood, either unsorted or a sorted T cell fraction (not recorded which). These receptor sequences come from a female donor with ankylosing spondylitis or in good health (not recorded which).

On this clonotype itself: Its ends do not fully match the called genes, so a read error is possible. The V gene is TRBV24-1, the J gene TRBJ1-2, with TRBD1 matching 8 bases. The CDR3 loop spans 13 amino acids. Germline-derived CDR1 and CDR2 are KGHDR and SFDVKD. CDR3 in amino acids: CATSEATGDGYAF. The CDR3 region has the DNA TGTGCCACCAGTGAGGCGACAGGGGATGGCTACGCCTTC.

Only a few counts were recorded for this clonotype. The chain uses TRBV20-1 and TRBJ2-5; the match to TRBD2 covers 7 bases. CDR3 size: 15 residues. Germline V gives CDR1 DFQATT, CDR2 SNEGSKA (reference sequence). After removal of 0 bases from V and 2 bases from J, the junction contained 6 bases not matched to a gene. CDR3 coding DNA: TGCAGTGCTAGAGATCTTTTTAGCGGGCAAGAGACCCAGTACTTC. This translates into CSARDLFSGQETQYF.

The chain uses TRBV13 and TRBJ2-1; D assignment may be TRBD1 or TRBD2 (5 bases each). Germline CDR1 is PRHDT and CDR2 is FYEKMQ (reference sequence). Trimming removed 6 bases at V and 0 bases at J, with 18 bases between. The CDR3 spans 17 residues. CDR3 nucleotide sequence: TGTGCCAGCAGAAGTCCCGGGACCACGAGCTCCTACAATGAGCAGTTCTTC. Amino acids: CASRSPGTTSSYNEQFF.

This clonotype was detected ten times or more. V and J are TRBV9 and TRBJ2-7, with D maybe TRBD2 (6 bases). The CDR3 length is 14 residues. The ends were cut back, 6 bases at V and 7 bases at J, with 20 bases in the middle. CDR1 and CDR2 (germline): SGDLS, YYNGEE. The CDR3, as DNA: TGTGCCAGCAATCGTGGAGGGCCCCGGGTAGAGCAGTACTTC. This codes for CASNRGGPRVEQYF.

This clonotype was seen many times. The CDR3 DNA sequence: TGTGCCAGCACCCCCCTCCTGGCTAGCTTAACACAAGAGACCCAGTACTTC. It encodes CASTPLLASLTQETQYF. This chain uses TRBV12-3 or TRBV12-4 with TRBJ2-5; tentatively, D is TRBD2 (5 bases). The CDR3 has 17 amino acids. Trimming took off 7 bases at V and 2 bases at J, with 23 bases between the two ends.

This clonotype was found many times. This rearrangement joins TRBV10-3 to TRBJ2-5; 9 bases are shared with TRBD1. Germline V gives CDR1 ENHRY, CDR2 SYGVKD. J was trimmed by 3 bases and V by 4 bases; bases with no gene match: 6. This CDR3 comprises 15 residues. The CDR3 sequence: CAISVTGTGKETQYF. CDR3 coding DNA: TGTGCCATCAGTGTAACCGGGACAGGGAAAGAGACCCAGTACTTC.

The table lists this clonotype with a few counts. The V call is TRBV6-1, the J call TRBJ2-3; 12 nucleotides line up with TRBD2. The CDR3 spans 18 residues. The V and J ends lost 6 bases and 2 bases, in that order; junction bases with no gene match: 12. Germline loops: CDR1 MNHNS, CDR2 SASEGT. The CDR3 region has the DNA TGTGCCAGCAGCCCTAGCGGGAGGGCAACTACGAACACAGATACGCAGTATTTT. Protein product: CASSPSGRATTNTDTQYF.

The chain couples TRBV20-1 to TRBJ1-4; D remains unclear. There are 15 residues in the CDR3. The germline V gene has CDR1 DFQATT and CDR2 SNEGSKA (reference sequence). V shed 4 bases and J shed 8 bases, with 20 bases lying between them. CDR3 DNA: TGCAGTGCTAACCAAAACAGCGGAGGTGCCGAAAAACTGTTTTTT. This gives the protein CSANQNSGGAEKLFF.

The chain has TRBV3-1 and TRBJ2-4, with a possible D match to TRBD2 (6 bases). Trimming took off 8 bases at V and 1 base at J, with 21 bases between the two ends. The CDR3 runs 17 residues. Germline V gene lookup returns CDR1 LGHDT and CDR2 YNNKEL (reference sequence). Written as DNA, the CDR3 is TGTGCCAGCTGCACGCATGGGAAGGGGAGGGCCAAAAACATTCAGTACTTC. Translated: CASCTHGKGRAKNIQYF.

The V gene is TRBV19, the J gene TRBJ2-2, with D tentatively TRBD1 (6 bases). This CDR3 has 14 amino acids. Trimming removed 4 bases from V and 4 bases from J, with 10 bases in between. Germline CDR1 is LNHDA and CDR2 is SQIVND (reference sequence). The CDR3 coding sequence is TGTGCCAGTAGTAAGGGGGTTGGCACCGGGGAGCTGTTTTTT. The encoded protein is CASSKGVGTGELFF.